These 13 T cell receptor beta chains were all obtained from the same sample, sequenced in a study of blood T cell repertoires in COVID-19. Method: immunoSEQ multiplex PCR; TCRdb's copy keeps in-frame clones and lacks some. This table has 100,000 to 150,000 clones, roughly 87% appearing once. The sequenced sample was peripheral blood. The receptors derive from a woman of 80 years or more with acute or convalescent COVID-19.

This chain links TRBV5-1 with TRBJ2-7; 8 nucleotides agree with TRBD1. The CDR3 is made up of 17 amino acids. Germline-derived CDR1 and CDR2 are SGHRS and YFSETQ. V lost 3 bases, J lost 2 bases, and 13 bases stayed unmatched. CDR3 DNA: TGCGCCAGCAGCTCGCTCCCCGCGGGACAGGCGGCCTACGAGCAGTACTTC. Its protein is CASSSLPAGQAAYEQYF. The full variable domain, in which reference TRBV5-1 and TRBJ2-7 provide the parts outside the CDR3, is KAGVTQTPRYLIKTRGQQVTLSCSPISGHRSVSWYQQTPGQGLQFLFEYFSETQRNKGNFPGRFSGRQFSNSRSEMNVSTLELGDSALYLCASSSLPAGQAAYEQYFGPGTRLTVT.

This sequence joins TRBV6-4 and TRBJ2-1; 7 bases agree with TRBD2. The CDR3 covers 13 residues. The V gene's germline CDR1 is MRHNA and CDR2 SNTAGT. V was pared by 6 bases and J by 7 bases, with 6 bases of the junction left unmatched. The CDR3 sequence: CASSRDYPNEQFF. CDR3 sequence (DNA): TGTGCCAGCAGCCGGGACTACCCTAATGAGCAGTTCTTC.

The V gene is TRBV5-4, the J gene TRBJ2-1; 8 bases fit TRBD2. With V trimmed by 3 bases and J by 7 bases, 9 bases remained unmatched. Germline V gene data show CDR1 as SGHNT and CDR2 as YYREEE (reference sequence). The CDR3 extends over 15 amino acids. CDR3 nucleotides: TGTGCCAGCAGCTGGTCTACTAGCGGAGGAAATGAGCAGTTCTTC. It is translated as CASSWSTSGGNEQFF.

This clone was seen just once. The chain has TRBV10-1 and TRBJ1-2; D is possibly TRBD1 (5 bases). The CDR3 length is 13 residues. The V gene's germline CDR1 is WNHNN and CDR2 SYGVQD (reference sequence). Trimming removed 6 bases at V and 4 bases at J, with 12 bases between. CDR3 DNA: TGCGCCAGCAGCAACGGACACCCCTATGGCTACACCTTC. It yields the protein CASSNGHPYGYTF.

This chain connects TRBV6-4 to TRBJ1-2; 7 bases are a match to TRBD1. Germline CDR1 and CDR2: MRHNA and SNTAGT. V shed 5 bases, J shed 7 bases, and the junction held 7 bases outside the gene matches. CDR3 size: 13 residues. The CDR3 is CASSKTGRSGYTF. The CDR3 bases are TGTGCCAGCAGTAAGACAGGGCGAAGTGGCTACACCTTC.

V usage is TRBV27 and J usage is TRBJ1-5; D gene uncertain. Trimming took off 5 bases at V and 5 bases at J, with 13 bases between the two ends. Germline assignment: CDR1 MNHEY and CDR2 SMNVEV (reference sequence). The CDR3 is made up of 14 amino acids. The CDR3 DNA is TGTGCCAGCAGTGCGGGATTTATTGATCAGCCCCAGCATTTT. It specifies CASSAGFIDQPQHF.

In nucleotides, the CDR3 is TGTGCCACCTTCCGGGACAGGGAGACCTTAGATGAAAAACTGTTTTTT. Its protein product is CATFRDRETLDEKLFF. The chain links TRBV27 to TRBJ1-4; 9 nucleotides match TRBD1. CDR3 length equals 16 residues. Germline trimming cut 10 bases from V and 6 bases from J; bases unmatched to any gene: 15. Germline CDR1 and CDR2: MNHEY and SMNVEV (reference sequence).

The rearrangement uses TRBV5-1 and TRBJ2-1, with D possibly TRBD2 on 6 matching bases. The V gene lost 0 bases and the J gene lost 10 bases, with 8 bases spanning the gap. This CDR3 has 12 amino acids. Germline CDR1 reads SGHRS; CDR2 reads YFSETQ. This CDR3 reads CASSLGRGEQFF. CDR3 DNA: TGCGCCAGCAGCTTGGGCCGGGGGGAGCAGTTCTTC.

CDR3 protein: CATSDLGREDTGELFF. In DNA form, the CDR3 reads TGTGCCACCAGTGATTTAGGCAGGGAGGACACCGGGGAGCTGTTTTTT. The chain uses TRBV24-1 and TRBJ2-2; weak D call: TRBD2 (6 bases). From germline, CDR1 is KGHDR and CDR2 SFDVKD. V gave up 1 base and J gave up 3 bases, with 11 bases separating them. The length of the CDR3 is 16 residues.

The chain employs TRBV28 and TRBJ1-1; 7 nucleotides align to TRBD1. J gave up 8 bases and V 6 bases, and 12 bases lay outside the gene matches. The CDR3 consists of 14 residues. CDR1 is MDHEN and CDR2 is SYDVKM in the germline V gene. CDR3: CASSPPGTVKEAFF. Here the CDR3 DNA reads TGTGCCAGCAGCCCCCCCGGGACAGTAAAAGAAGCTTTCTTT.

This CDR3 is CASSRGGVAQPQHF. The CDR3 DNA reads TGTGCCAGCAGCCGAGGGGGGGTCGCTCAGCCCCAGCATTTT. V is TRBV6-5 and J is TRBJ1-5; D is possibly TRBD1 (6 bases). Trimming took off 6 bases at V and 6 bases at J, with 15 bases between the two ends. This CDR3 has 14 residues. Germline values: CDR1 MNHEY, CDR2 SVGAGI.

This clone was detected only once. This chain links TRBV28 with TRBJ1-2; TRBD1 agrees at 7 bases. Germline V gene sequence: CDR1 MDHEN, CDR2 SYDVKM. Trimming at V came to 2 bases and at J to 6 bases, leaving 3 bases not matched to a gene. The CDR3 covers 13 residues. The CDR3, as DNA: TGTGCCAGCAGTTTAAGAGGGGGCAATGGCTACACCTTC. This gives the protein CASSLRGGNGYTF.

The rearrangement uses TRBV7-2 and TRBJ2-3; no reliable D call. Trimming left V 3 bases short and J 0 bases short, with 13 bases between. Germline CDR1 is SGHTA and CDR2 is FQGNSA. The length of the CDR3 is 16 residues. In DNA form, the CDR3 reads TGTGCCAGCAGCTTCCTCGGTTCGCCTAGCACAGATACGCAGTATTTT. It encodes CASSFLGSPSTDTQYF.